Listed below are T cell receptor beta chains from one sample, sequenced in a study of shared clonotypes between healthy human individuals. Repertoires were generated with immunoSEQ multiplex PCR, while TCRdb's copy carries only in-frame clones and drops some. Of about 490,000 clones listed, approximately 80% are singletons. Material for sequencing was PBMCs. These receptors all stem from a middle-aged woman in good health. Some clones in this sample may be carry-over from other donors' samples. CDR3s include the opening cysteine and the closing phenylalanine or tryptophan. Fields, in order: D gene, J gene, clone size, V gene, CDR3 protein. D genes are given only for firm matches. Size tells how often a clone was seen (once, few, many) or the class of an expanded clone, and some rows leave it out.

TRBD2,TRBJ2-1,.,TRBV30,CAWSVGSGSYNEQFF
.,TRBJ2-7,.,TRBV5-5,CASSLYGVGAGEQYF
.,TRBJ2-1,many,TRBV6-5,CASSLRVSYNEQFF
TRBD2,TRBJ2-3,.,TRBV2,CASSLRLAGGADTQYF
TRBD1,TRBJ2-7,.,TRBV7-2,CASSPRTGFEQYF
.,TRBJ2-1,few,TRBV7-9,CASSLYDEQFF
.,TRBJ2-2,.,TRBV7-9,CASSLEANTGELFF
.,TRBJ1-1,.,TRBV28,CASSLRRGLAGSFF
TRBD1,TRBJ1-1,.,TRBV5-4,CASSFDRGYTEAFF
.,TRBJ2-2,.,TRBV7-2,CASSAGQPGTGELFF
.,TRBJ1-5,.,TRBV20-1,CSASQDQPQHF
.,TRBJ2-5,.,TRBV18,CASSPTGYQETQYF
.,TRBJ2-7,.,TRBV18,CTSSPAGGGGRLPYEQYF
TRBD2,TRBJ2-2,.,TRBV7-7,CASSLAGDGTGELFF
TRBD2,TRBJ2-1,few,TRBV5-1,CASSLGGSSYNEQFF
.,TRBJ1-1,.,TRBV5-6,CASSLGLGSINTEAFF
TRBD1,TRBJ2-3,.,TRBV5-6,CASSSGTGARWADTQYF
.,TRBJ2-7,few,TRBV18,CASSPGPLNEQYF
.,TRBJ2-6,once,TRBV4-1,CASSQDRVGPSSGANVLTF
.,TRBJ2-7,many,TRBV5-1,CASSLEGVPPSYEQYF
TRBD2,TRBJ2-3,.,TRBV5-4,CASSRGLAGKASTDTQYF